The T cell receptor beta chain under discussion was sequenced for a study of blood T cell repertoires in COVID-19. Participant ages covered roughly 18 to 89 years across around 22 US areas. Trimming took 4 bases from V and 2 from J, leaving 12 bases between them. The V gene's germline CDR1 is MNHEY and CDR2 SVGEGT. The length of the CDR3 is 15 residues. Methods used by the authors: Nucleated cell number was recorded as an estimate derived from reference gene primer amplification. Clones were read by immunoSEQ multiplex PCR, and TCRdb kept only the in-frame ones, dropping some. For V, J and clone size, that table is used; D and trimming come from the DNA. The sample records approximately 380,000 clones, 88% being singletons.

The V gene is TRBV6-2 or TRBV6-3, the J gene TRBJ2-1, with D perhaps TRBD2 (6 bases). The sample consisted of PBMCs or T cells enriched from blood (not recorded which). This TCR was sampled from a woman aged 18-29 years who had recovered from COVID-19. The CDR3 coding sequence is TGTGCCAGCAGTTTGCGGGGTATTACCTACAATGAGCAGTTCTTC. It is translated as CASSLRGITYNEQFF.